Listed below are T cell receptor beta chains from one sample, sequenced in a study of beta chain features in type 1 diabetes. Assay: immunoSEQ multiplex PCR; the TCRdb copy retains only in-frame clones and omits some. The sample holds over 150,000 clones, roughly 8% seen once. Sequences were obtained from central memory CD4+ T cells from blood. The source of these receptors is a woman younger than 35 with type 1 diabetes. CDR3s include the opening cysteine and the closing phenylalanine or tryptophan. A D gene is named only where the DNA matches it firmly. Expanded clones get a size class; other rows say once, few or many, or leave the size out.

j_call | d_call | v_call | clone_size | cdr3_nt | cdr3_aa
TRBJ2-5 | TRBD1 | TRBV28 | few | TGTGCCAGCACCCCTACAGGGGGCTATGAGACCCAGTACTTC | CASTPTGGYETQYF
TRBJ2-1 | TRBD1 | TRBV5-1 | many | TGCGCCAGCAGCGGACAGGGGATATACGATGAGCAGTTCTTC | CASSGQGIYDEQFF
TRBJ1-3 | TRBD1 | TRBV4-3 | few | TGCGCCAGCAGCGTACAGGGGTCTGGAAACACCATATATTTT | CASSVQGSGNTIYF
TRBJ2-7 | NA | TRBV23-1 | many | TGCGCCAGCAGTCAAGGGGCGGACGAGCAGTACTTC | CASSQGADEQYF
TRBJ2-1 | TRBD1 | TRBV5-1 | NA | TGCGCCAGCAGCTTGGAGGGACAGGGGGGGAATGAGCAGTTCTTC | CASSLEGQGGNEQFF
TRBJ1-2 | NA | TRBV27 | few | TGTGCCAGCAGTTTAAGCCCGCAGGTCAGGGGTGACTATGGCTACACCTTC | CASSLSPQVRGDYGYTF
TRBJ2-2 | NA | TRBV7-7 | few | TGTGCTAGCAGCAATCAGGCGAACACCGGGGAGCTGTTTTTT | CASSNQANTGELFF
TRBJ1-5 | NA | TRBV7-2 | NA | TGTGCCAGTCGGGGACTGAGCAATCAGCCCCAGCATTTT | CASRGLSNQPQHF
TRBJ2-1 | TRBD2 | TRBV7-9 | NA | TGTGCCAGCAGCCAACGGACTAGCGGCCGGCTGAATGAGCAGTTCTTC | CASSQRTSGRLNEQFF
TRBJ2-3 | NA | TRBV5-1 | NA | TGCGCCAGCAGCTTGGAGGAGGCCAGCACAGATACGCAGTATTTT | CASSLEEASTDTQYF
TRBJ2-3 | TRBD1 | TRBV7-2 | NA | TGTGCCAGCAGCAAACAGGGGGATACGCAGTATTTT | CASSKQGDTQYF
TRBJ2-4 | TRBD2 | TRBV28 | few | TGTGCCAGCACCCCCTCGGGGGGCAAAAACATTCAGTACTTC | CASTPSGGKNIQYF
TRBJ1-4 | NA | TRBV18 | few | TGTGCCAGCTCACCCCAAAGCGCTGGACAGACTAATGAAAAACTGTTTTTT | CASSPQSAGQTNEKLFF
TRBJ2-2 | NA | TRBV21-1 | NA | TGTGCCCGGAGTGGGGTCGGGGTGCTGTTTTTT | CARSGVGVLFF
TRBJ1-4 | NA | TRBV7-2 | few | TGTGCCAGCAGCTTTGCAGGGTGGGGTGAAAAACTGTTTTTT | CASSFAGWGEKLFF
TRBJ2-1 | TRBD2 | TRBV2 | few | TGTGCCAGCAACGGACTAGCGGGATACAATGAGCAGTTCTTC | CASNGLAGYNEQFF
TRBJ1-5 | TRBD1 | TRBV28 | NA | TGTGCCAGCACCTTCTCACAGGGGGGCAATCAGCCCCAGCATTTT | CASTFSQGGNQPQHF